Listed below are T cell receptor beta chains from one sample, sequenced in a study of STAT5B mutations in CD4+ large granular lymphocyte leukemia. Method: immunoSEQ multiplex PCR; TCRdb's copy keeps in-frame clones and lacks some. Of roughly 48,000 clones detected, roughly 70% appear once; the ten largest clones hold roughly 1.4%. Sequenced input: CD4+ T cells from blood buffy coats. Source of these receptors: a human donor in good health. The CDR3 runs from the conserved cysteine through the conserved F or W. The D gene is left open where the match is weak. Size is omitted from some rows. Given values are once, few, many or a class for expanded clones.

v_gene	abundance	d_gene	j_gene	CDR3aa	CDR3nt
TRBV5-1	-	TRBD2	TRBJ2-5	CASSLVSSGQETQYF	TGCGCCAGCAGCTTGGTCTCTAGCGGGCAAGAGACCCAGTACTTC
TRBV28	-	-	TRBJ1-2	CASSSHRVEMGYTF	TGTGCCAGCAGTTCTCACAGGGTAGAGATGGGCTACACCTTC
TRBV6-6	-	-	TRBJ2-5	CASETAAQETQYF	TGTGCCAGCGAGACCGCGGCCCAAGAGACCCAGTACTTC
TRBV2	-	TRBD1	TRBJ1-5	CASSSWTGGQPQHF	TGTGCCAGCAGTTCCTGGACAGGCGGTCAGCCCCAGCATTTT
TRBV28	-	-	TRBJ2-2	CASTYPQGTGELFF	TGTGCCAGCACCTACCCACAGGGAACCGGGGAGCTGTTTTTT
TRBV7-2	-	-	TRBJ1-2	CASSFSRGSPQSTNYGYTF	TGTGCCAGCAGCTTTAGTAGGGGGTCACCGCAATCCACTAACTATGGCTACACCTTC
TRBV20-1	-	-	TRBJ1-1	CSTPRNTEAFF	TGCAGCACCCCAAGGAACACTGAAGCTTTCTTT
TRBV2	-	-	TRBJ2-2	CASSPTGNTGELFF	TGTGCCAGCAGCCCCACAGGGAACACCGGGGAGCTGTTTTTT
TRBV21-1	-	-	TRBJ2-5	CASSKAAEETQYF	TGTGCCAGCAGCAAAGCGGCAGAAGAGACCCAGTACTTC
TRBV5-1	-	TRBD1	TRBJ1-2	CASSLAPRGPGGYTF	TGCGCCAGCAGCTTGGCCCCCAGGGGGCCTGGGGGCTACACCTTC
TRBV29-1	once	-	TRBJ1-3	CSVRDYGNTIYF	TGCAGCGTCCGGGACTACGGAAACACCATATATTTT
TRBV4-2	-	TRBD2	TRBJ2-7	CASSQTLAGGIYEQYF	TGTGCCAGCAGCCAAACCCTAGCGGGGGGGATCTACGAGCAGTACTTC
TRBV19	few	-	TRBJ2-2	CASLRGLNTGELFF	TGTGCCAGCTTGAGAGGGCTAAACACCGGGGAGCTGTTTTTT
TRBV6-5	-	-	TRBJ2-7	CASSPGTSNTYEQYF	TGTGCCAGCAGTCCCGGGACAAGTAATACCTACGAGCAGTACTTC
TRBV7-6	-	TRBD1	TRBJ2-5	CASRKPGQGETQYF	TGTGCCAGCAGGAAACCGGGACAGGGAGAGACCCAGTACTTC
TRBV18	-	-	TRBJ1-1	CASSPGSTEAFF	TGTGCCAGCTCACCAGGATCCACTGAAGCTTTCTTT
TRBV7-3	-	TRBD1	TRBJ2-7	CASSQGQGFPYEQYF	TGTGCCAGCAGCCAGGGACAGGGCTTTCCTTACGAGCAGTACTTC
TRBV28	few	TRBD1	TRBJ2-3	CASSFRDRAQVDTQYF	TGTGCCAGCAGTTTTCGGGACAGGGCGCAAGTAGATACGCAGTATTTT
TRBV28	few	-	TRBJ1-2	CATRTLHNYGYTF	TGTGCCACCCGGACGCTGCATAACTATGGCTACACCTTC
TRBV15	few	-	TRBJ1-5	CATSRDRVQPQHF	TGTGCCACCAGCAGAGACAGGGTTCAGCCCCAGCATTTT
TRBV19	-	-	TRBJ1-1	CASTTDRGDTEAFF	TGTGCCAGTACCACGGACAGAGGGGACACTGAAGCTTTCTTT
TRBV27	-	-	TRBJ2-3	CASSRPGQLGTDTQYF	TGTGCCAGCAGTCGGCCCGGTCAACTTGGCACAGATACGCAGTATTTT
TRBV30	-	-	TRBJ1-5	CAWSVRSNQPQHF	TGTGCCTGGAGTGTACGAAGCAATCAGCCCCAGCATTTT
TRBV6-5	-	-	TRBJ1-5	CASSPAARDQPQHF	TGTGCCAGCAGCCCAGCCGCTAGGGATCAGCCCCAGCATTTT
TRBV7-8	-	TRBD2	TRBJ2-2	CASSVTSGPNTGELFF	TGTGCCAGCAGCGTTACTAGCGGGCCGAACACCGGGGAGCTGTTTTTT
TRBV28	few	-	TRBJ1-2	CASSFVPAGGYTF	TGTGCCAGCAGTTTTGTTCCCGCCGGTGGCTACACCTTC
TRBV5-4	-	TRBD1	TRBJ2-2	CASSKTGTVNTGELFF	TGTGCCAGCAGCAAAACTGGGACAGTTAACACCGGGGAGCTGTTTTTT
TRBV6-5	-	TRBD1	TRBJ1-3	CASSYSATGDGNTIYF	TGTGCCAGCAGTTACTCGGCAACAGGGGACGGAAACACCATATATTTT
TRBV7-2	once	TRBD2	TRBJ2-5	CASSLIASGGAETQYF	TGTGCCAGCAGCTTAATCGCTAGCGGGGGGGCGGAGACCCAGTACTTC
TRBV7-2	-	TRBD1	TRBJ1-2	CASRQGMGTVGYTF	TGTGCCAGCAGACAGGGGATGGGTACGGTTGGCTACACCTTC
TRBV7-2	-	-	TRBJ2-7	CASSLWADSSYEQYF	TGTGCCAGCAGCTTATGGGCGGACTCGAGTTACGAGCAGTACTTC
TRBV4-1	once	-	TRBJ2-5	CASSQDRGQETQYF	TGCGCCAGCAGCCAAGATCGAGGGCAAGAGACCCAGTACTTC
TRBV2	-	TRBD1	TRBJ2-5	CASTPPDRGETQYF	TGTGCCAGCACCCCACCGGACAGGGGTGAGACCCAGTACTTC
TRBV10-2	-	-	TRBJ2-1	CASGGVHLGEQFF	TGCGCCAGCGGGGGTGTGCACCTCGGGGAGCAGTTCTTC
TRBV18	-	-	TRBJ1-1	CASSQQGPFMNTEAFF	TGTGCCAGCTCGCAACAGGGCCCCTTTATGAACACTGAAGCTTTCTTT
TRBV10-3	-	TRBD2	TRBJ2-3	CAISRTSGVGDTQYF	TGTGCCATCAGTCGGACTAGCGGGGTCGGAGATACGCAGTATTTT
TRBV7-8	-	TRBD1	TRBJ1-5	CASSPTGGGQPQHF	TGTGCCAGCAGCCCAACAGGGGGTGGGCAGCCCCAGCATTTT
TRBV19	-	-	TRBJ1-1	CASSTRAEAFF	TGTGCCAGTAGTACTAGGGCTGAAGCTTTCTTT
TRBV7-2	-	-	TRBJ2-1	CASSLAPRGQSSYNEQFF	TGTGCCAGCAGCTTAGCCCCCCGGGGCCAAAGCTCCTACAATGAGCAGTTCTTC
TRBV7-9	few	-	TRBJ2-5	CASSPQETQYF	TGTGCCAGCAGCCCTCAAGAGACCCAGTACTTC
TRBV18	-	-	TRBJ1-5	CASSPVQGYGDQPQHF	TGTGCCAGCTCACCAGTCCAGGGTTATGGTGATCAGCCCCAGCATTTT
TRBV7-2	-	-	TRBJ2-3	CASSRAYTDTQYF	TGTGCCAGCAGCCGGGCTTACACAGATACGCAGTATTTT
TRBV5-1	-	-	TRBJ1-1	CASSLSSDTEAFF	TGCGCCAGCAGCTTGTCGTCCGACACTGAAGCTTTCTTT
TRBV7-6	-	TRBD2	TRBJ2-1	CASSPRLAEYYNEQFF	TGTGCCAGCAGCCCCAGACTAGCGGAATACTACAATGAGCAGTTCTTC
TRBV19	-	TRBD2	TRBJ2-5	CASSTGTSGAYQETQYF	TGTGCCAGTAGCACCGGGACTAGCGGGGCCTACCAAGAGACCCAGTACTTC
TRBV2	-	-	TRBJ1-5	CASSDGPYNQPQHF	TGTGCCAGCAGTGATGGACCGTATAATCAGCCCCAGCATTTT
TRBV5-6	few	-	TRBJ1-1	CASSLASGKAFF	TGTGCCAGCAGCTTGGCTTCAGGGAAAGCTTTCTTT
TRBV6-1	-	-	TRBJ2-2	CASSEGGNTGELFF	TGTGCCAGCAGTGAAGGGGGTAACACCGGGGAGCTGTTTTTT
TRBV28	-	TRBD1	TRBJ2-3	CASTTGGADTQYF	TGTGCCAGTACTACAGGGGGCGCAGATACGCAGTATTTT
TRBV11-2	few	-	TRBJ2-2	CASSLDEGTGELFF	TGTGCCAGCAGCTTAGATGAAGGGACCGGGGAGCTGTTTTTT
TRBV30	large	TRBD1	TRBJ1-4	CAWGLTGTGGEKLFF	TGTGCCTGGGGCCTAACCGGGACAGGGGGTGAAAAACTGTTTTTT
TRBV7-7	once	TRBD1	TRBJ2-5	CASKGAGETQYF	TGTGCTAGCAAGGGGGCTGGAGAGACCCAGTACTTC